This T cell receptor (beta chain) appears in the sequencing data of a study of blood T cell repertoires in COVID-19. On the study more broadly: Samples taken during acute and convalescent COVID-19 were collected in the United States, Italy and Spain. Nucleic acid was either cDNA or gDNA, and it came from T cells, B-cell-depleted T cells, or PBMCs.

Between the trimmed V and J ends, which lost 4 bases and 2 bases, there was a span of 15 bases. This CDR3 is 15 amino acids long. Per germline, CDR1 SQVTM and CDR2 ANQGSEA. In the study's own analysis: Researchers report that nucleated cell counts were estimated from reference gene primer amplification. TCRdb's table, derived via immunoSEQ multiplex PCR, lists solely in-frame clones and lacks some. V, J and clone size derive from that table, while D and trimming were established from the DNA sequence. The sample yields 200,000 or so clones, about nine tenths seen once. V and J are TRBV29-1 and TRBJ2-1; possible D gene TRBD2, 6 bases. This receptor was taken from an elderly man with acute or convalescent COVID-19. The sample was peripheral blood. CDR3 nucleotides: TGCAGCGTTGGTAGTGTGGGAGGCACCTACAATGAGCAGTTCTTC. Amino acid sequence: CSVGSVGGTYNEQFF.